Listed below are T cell receptor beta chains from one sample, sequenced in a study of control samples from healthy donors and cancer patients. The data were produced by immunoSEQ multiplex PCR, yet TCRdb's version contains in-frame clones alone and is incomplete. The top ten clones hold around 4.2% of a sample with tens of thousands of clones, roughly 94% of them seen once. Sequenced sample: blood. Every receptor here comes from a man aged 30-40 years in good health. Both conserved end residues are part of each CDR3. The order of the fields is CDR3 protein, CDR3 DNA, D gene, CDR3 length, clone size, J gene, V gene. D genes are given only for firm matches. Some rows mark clone size as missing; the rest say once, few, many or name a class of expanded clone.

CASSIQGLDGYTF TGTGCCAGTAGTATACAGGGGTTGGATGGCTACACCTTC - 13 - TRBJ1-2 TRBV19
CASSPLYNEQFF TGTGCCAGCAGTCCCCTCTACAATGAGCAGTTCTTC - 12 - TRBJ2-1 TRBV6-2/TRBV6-3
CASSRLAGDTDTQYF TGTGCCAGCAGCAGGCTAGCGGGGGACACAGATACGCAGTATTTT TRBD2 15 - TRBJ2-3 TRBV7-8
CAWSPSWTGLNQPQHF TGTGCCTGGAGTCCATCGTGGACAGGGCTGAATCAGCCCCAGCATTTT TRBD1 16 - TRBJ1-5 TRBV30
CATSESQGYEQYF TGTGCCACCAGTGAATCACAGGGGTACGAGCAGTACTTC TRBD1 13 - TRBJ2-7 TRBV24-1
CASSPGDSLFGYTF TGCGCCAGCAGCCCGGGGGACAGCCTTTTTGGCTACACCTTC TRBD1 14 - TRBJ1-2 TRBV5-1
CASSPGTYEQYF TGTGCCAGCAGCCCAGGCACCTACGAGCAGTACTTC - 12 - TRBJ2-7 TRBV11-2
CASSQVQEDTQYF TGTGCCAGCAGCCAAGTCCAGGAAGATACGCAGTATTTT - 13 - TRBJ2-3 TRBV4-2
CASSASTGQDLYGYTF TGTGCCAGCAGCGCCTCAACGGGACAAGATCTCTATGGCTACACCTTC - 16 once TRBJ1-2 TRBV9
CASSASETLIYEQYF TGTGCCAGTAGTGCCTCGGAAACCCTGATTTACGAGCAGTACTTC - 15 - TRBJ2-7 TRBV19